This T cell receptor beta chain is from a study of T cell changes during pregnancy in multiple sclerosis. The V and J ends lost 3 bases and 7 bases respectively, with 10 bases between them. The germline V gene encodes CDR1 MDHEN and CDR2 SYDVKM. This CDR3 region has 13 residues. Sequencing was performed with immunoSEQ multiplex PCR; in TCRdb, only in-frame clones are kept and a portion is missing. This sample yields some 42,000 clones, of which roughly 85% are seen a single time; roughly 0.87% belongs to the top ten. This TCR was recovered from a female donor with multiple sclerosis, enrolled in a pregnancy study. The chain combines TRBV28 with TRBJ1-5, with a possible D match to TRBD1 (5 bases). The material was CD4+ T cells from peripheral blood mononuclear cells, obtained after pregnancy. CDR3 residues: CASSLTVGQPQHF. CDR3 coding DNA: TGTGCCAGCAGTTTGACAGTAGGGCAGCCCCAGCATTTT.